The clone carrying this TCR beta chain was counted at least ten times. Its antigen is not known. This sample was taken from a study of regulatory T cells in long-lasting Graves disease. Study observations and caveats: Persistent disease was associated with favored TRBV28 usage and with favored use of TRBJ1-2 and TRBJ2-5. Having only a small sample size may have limited accuracy. Persistent cases of Graves' showed reduced TCR diversity relative to newly diagnosed patients. Those with persistent disease had in common more public clonotypes (about 2,500) than new patients (approximately 890).

Time point here: newly diagnosed GD, antithyroid drugs for less than 3 months. With RNA extracted from PBMCs as input, the TCR library was made. V was cut by 3 bases and J by 7 bases, with 12 bases left in between. The CDR3 spans 12 residues. Germline V gene lookup returns CDR1 DFQATT and CDR2 SNEGSKA (reference sequence). Researchers made TCR beta libraries by using iRepertoire HTBI primers and running Arm-PCR on CDR3 regions. TCRdb recomputed calls from the multiplex PCR reads with MiXCR, one row per CDR3 protein. Of over 200,000 distinct CDR3 sequences detected, around 18% appear once; the ten largest clones hold about 14%. The sample was also linked to a second study, of T cells in Graves' hyperthyroidism and ophthalmopathy.

The chain combines TRBV20-1 with TRBJ1-1, with D possibly matching TRBD1 (5 bases). The sequencing used peripheral blood mononuclear cells (PBMCs), collected at new diagnosis, from a patient treated with antithyroid drugs. The TCR sequence derives from a woman between 25 and 40 years old with Graves disease. CDR3 sequence: CSASRGAVEAFF. CDR3 sequence (DNA): TGCAGTGCTAGTCGAGGGGCCGTTGAAGCTTTCTTT.